The rows below give T cell receptor beta chains drawn from one sample of a study of CD8 T cells in Susac syndrome. MiXCR, run by TCRdb on the immunoSEQ multiplex PCR reads, gives a single entry per CDR3 protein. Of approximately 220,000 distinct CDR3 sequences in the sample, about 94% were seen once. Specimen: CD8+ T cells from PBMCs. These receptor sequences come from a human donor with multiple sclerosis. CDR3s include the opening cysteine and the closing phenylalanine or tryptophan. The D gene is left open where the match is weak. For some rows the clone size is stated as once, few or many, or as a class when expanded; others skip it.

v_gene	j_gene	d_gene	abundance	len	CDR3nt	CDR3aa
TRBV4-3	TRBJ2-3	TRBD2	-	17	TGCGCCAGCAGCCAAGCTCCTAGCGGGGCCCTCGCAGATACGCAGTATTTT	CASSQAPSGALADTQYF
TRBV9	TRBJ2-3	TRBD2	-	16	TGTGCCAGCAGCGCCGCCTGGACTAGCAGGGCAGATACGCAGTATTTT	CASSAAWTSRADTQYF
TRBV2	TRBJ1-2	-	-	8	TGTGGCACAAAGGGCTACACCTTC	CGTKGYTF
TRBV7-9	TRBJ2-7	-	-	15	TGTGCCAGCAGCTTAGGGGGGGCAGGGGCTTACGAGCAGTACTTC	CASSLGGAGAYEQYF
TRBV5-6	TRBJ2-4	-	-	16	TGTGCCAGCTGGGGCAGGCCAGTTCTAGCCAAAAACATTCAGTACTTC	CASWGRPVLAKNIQYF
TRBV13	TRBJ1-2	-	once	15	TGTGCCAGCGTCCCCTCCGGGACTCCGTATCGGGGCTACACCTTC	CASVPSGTPYRGYTF
TRBV9	TRBJ1-2	-	-	13	TGTGCCAGCAGCCCGAAAGGAGGGGATGGCTACACCTTC	CASSPKGGDGYTF
TRBV27	TRBJ1-4	-	-	18	TGTGCCAGCAGTTTACAAGCCCCAGGGAAGTCAACTAATGAAAAACTGTTTTTT	CASSLQAPGKSTNEKLFF
TRBV4-1	TRBJ1-5	-	-	16	TGCGCCAGCAGCCAACGTTCCTCGGGAGGCAATCAGCCCCAGCATTTT	CASSQRSSGGNQPQHF
TRBV24-1	TRBJ2-1	TRBD1	-	16	TGTGCCACCAGTGACGGGGACAGGGCGGGTTACAATGAGCAGTTCTTC	CATSDGDRAGYNEQFF
TRBV7-8	TRBJ2-7	-	-	15	TGTGCCACCTCGGCCGCGGCAGGCTGGTCCTACGAGCAGTACTTC	CATSAAAGWSYEQYF
TRBV29-1	TRBJ1-1	-	-	14	TGCAGCGTTGCAGGAGGAGTCATGAACACTGAAGCTTTCTTT	CSVAGGVMNTEAFF
TRBV9	TRBJ2-1	-	-	13	TGTGCCAGCAGCCCCACCGGAGGGGCCGAGCAGTTCTTC	CASSPTGGAEQFF
TRBV9	TRBJ2-2	TRBD2	-	17	TGTGCCAGCAGCGCGTCCGGACTAGCGGGAGTGACCGGGGAGCTGTTTTTT	CASSASGLAGVTGELFF
TRBV12-3/TRBV12-4	TRBJ1-2	-	-	13	TGTGCCAGCAGTGTACAGGATAACTATGGCTACACCTTC	CASSVQDNYGYTF
TRBV4-2	TRBJ2-3	-	-	16	TGTGCCAGCAGCCATGTAGGGGGGCCCACCACAGATACGCAGTATTTT	CASSHVGGPTTDTQYF
TRBV29-1	TRBJ1-2	-	-	11	TGCAGCGCCGAGGACGGCTATGGCTACACCTTC	CSAEDGYGYTF
TRBV6-5	TRBJ2-1	-	-	13	TGTGCCAGCAGTTACGGGACGGACAATGAGCAGTTCTTC	CASSYGTDNEQFF
TRBV29-1	TRBJ1-1	-	once	12	TGCAGCGGGGAACCAGGGGCCACTGAAGCTTTCTTT	CSGEPGATEAFF
TRBV7-2	TRBJ1-2	-	-	15	TGTGCCAGCAGCTTTGACTGGGGATTGCTCTATGGCTACACCTTC	CASSFDWGLLYGYTF
TRBV4-1	TRBJ2-5	-	once	14	TGCGCCAGCAGCCAAGTGCGAGGGGAAGAGACCCAGTACTTC	CASSQVRGEETQYF
TRBV6-2/TRBV6-3	TRBJ2-7	TRBD2	-	18	TGTGCCAGCAGTAAAGGACCTTTAGGAACTAGCGGGACCGAGGAGCGGTACTTC	CASSKGPLGTSGTEERYF
TRBV25-1	TRBJ2-2	-	-	14	TGTGCCAGCAGTGGATATTATGGGCCCGGGGAGCTGTTTTTT	CASSGYYGPGELFF
TRBV20-1	TRBJ2-1	-	-	16	TGCAGTGCTAGAGACGATGGTAGCCCTTGGTACAATGAGCAGTTCTTC	CSARDDGSPWYNEQFF
TRBV13	TRBJ2-3	TRBD2	few	15	TGTGCCAGCAGCTCGACTAGCGGTCTGAGGGATACGCAGTATTTT	CASSSTSGLRDTQYF
TRBV27	TRBJ2-1	TRBD1	-	17	TGTGCCAGCAGTCCGCTAGGGACAGGGGTGTCCTACAATGAGCAGTTCTTC	CASSPLGTGVSYNEQFF
TRBV4-1	TRBJ1-1	-	-	12	TGCGCCAGCAGCCTTCACCCCCGGGAAGCTTTCTTT	CASSLHPREAFF
TRBV30	TRBJ2-2	TRBD2	-	16	TGTGCCTGGAGTCTGGGTAGCGGGGGGAACAGCGGGGAGCTGTTTTTT	CAWSLGSGGNSGELFF
TRBV7-8	TRBJ2-4	-	once	16	TGTGCCAGCAGCCCAACCTTTCCACTGCCGCAAAACATTCAGTACTTC	CASSPTFPLPQNIQYF
TRBV29-1	TRBJ1-2	-	-	16	TGCAGCGTTGAAGACTCGCTGGCTGCCTCTAACTATGGCTACACCTTC	CSVEDSLAASNYGYTF
TRBV2	TRBJ2-1	-	-	15	TGTGCCAGCAGTGGGGATTCCCGCTCCTACAATGAGCAGTTCTTC	CASSGDSRSYNEQFF
TRBV20-1	TRBJ2-7	TRBD2	-	17	TGCAGTGCTAGAGACCCAAGCGGGAGAACTGGGACCTACGAGCAGTACTTC	CSARDPSGRTGTYEQYF
TRBV12-3/TRBV12-4	TRBJ2-5	-	-	14	TGTGCCAGCAGTGCCCCACAAGGGTACGAGACCCAGTACTTC	CASSAPQGYETQYF
TRBV12-3/TRBV12-4	TRBJ2-7	TRBD2	-	12	TGTGCCAGCAGTCACCCGGGAGGCGAGCAGTACTTC	CASSHPGGEQYF
TRBV20-1	TRBJ1-2	-	-	15	TGCAGTGCTAGTGGACGACAGTTTTCCAACTATGGCTACACCTTC	CSASGRQFSNYGYTF
TRBV5-1	TRBJ1-2	-	-	15	TGCGCCAGCAGCTTGGACGATTTTGGGGAGAGAGGCTACACCTTC	CASSLDDFGERGYTF
TRBV7-9	TRBJ2-7	-	-	12	TGTGCCAGCAGCTTACGGGCATACGAGCAGTACTTC	CASSLRAYEQYF